The T cell receptor (beta chain) described here comes from a study of T-cell reconstitution after alpha-beta-depleted transplantation in children. As it was prepared, the TCRbeta library received unique molecular identifiers. TCRdb itself ran the PCR reads through MiXCR, one entry per CDR3 protein. Among about 340,000 distinct CDR3 sequences, roughly 14% were seen once, and the ten largest hold about 4.5%. This clonotype was seen repeatedly, ten times or more. V shed 0 bases, J shed 2 bases, and the junction held 5 bases outside the gene matches. This CDR3 has 16 residues. Germline V gives CDR1 SGHVS, CDR2 FQNEAQ.

The J gene is TRBJ1-2, the V gene TRBV7-8; 8 bases are shared with TRBD1. The sample was PBMCs, taken from the stem cell graft. The origin of this receptor is a human donor who donated a stem cell graft to a child with Fanconi anemia. CDR3 loop: CASSLAMTGVNYGYTF. Written as DNA, the CDR3 is TGTGCCAGCAGCTTAGCGATGACAGGGGTAAACTATGGCTACACCTTC.